This TCR beta chain is drawn from a study of T cell responses to AZD1222 COVID-19 vaccine (dated by TCRdb to the early 2020s). The study in broad terms: A total of 230 to 250 trial participants underwent TCR sequencing, of whom some 200 had received two doses of AZD1222 and about 25 had received two doses of the MenACWY control vaccine. Enrollment into the trials was organized by age into subgroups of 18-55, 56-69 and 70-plus years, and those subgroups contained approximately 160, 26 and 62 TCR-sequenced participants, respectively. The full study reports these points: Vaccine-associated CD4 TCRs spanned the whole spike protein, with dominant responses in regions 160-218 and 743-854. Conclusions about previously exposed vaccinees were limited because only six AZD1222 recipients were SARS-CoV-2 seropositive at baseline. After two AZD1222 doses, both the breadth and the depth of spike-specific TCRs were significantly higher than at day 0 and than in MenACWY recipients. The 56-69-year group was small, and its depth increase did not reach significance, likely because of low power. Because no samples from the day 14 peak response were available, repertoires could be characterized only after the peak T cell response. Most participants were white British and females outnumbered males, and the authors suggested that clonal diversity may have been underestimated. Nearly half of unique spike-specific TCRs reportedly recognized epitopes outside regions mutated in the B.1.351 and B.1.1.7 variants.

Turning to this clone: Which antigen it targets is not known. No much larger clone is present one base from it, and per-base qualities are unavailable.

The sample's time point label, in plain terms: about 28 days (+/-7) after the second vaccine dose. Because spike-specific TCR depth and breadth did not differ between the two schedules, AZD1222 recipients who got a second dose at roughly 4 weeks were pooled with those who got a second dose at roughly 12 weeks. Samples from vaccinated people were obtained from the UK trials COV001 and COV002, which included a single-blind randomized controlled phase 2/3 trial of AZD1222 (ChAdOx1 nCoV-19) in healthy adults. Trial participant PBMC samples were collected at day 0 and day 28 after the second dose for TCRbeta chain sequencing. The CDR3 numbers 17 residues from cysteine through phenylalanine. Here the CDR3 DNA is all that survives: 51 bases in frame from base 1. In the germline V gene, CDR1 corresponds to LGHNA and CDR2 to YNFKEQ. The V end loses 0 bases and the J end loses 4 bases, and a stretch of 18 bases separates them.

The CDR3 regions of human TCRbeta chains were subjected to immunosequencing. The source study handled its data this way. TCRs in the repertoires were compared against a reference library of SARS-CoV-2-specific TCRs that had been generated with the MIRA antigen-specificity platform. Breadth was defined as the fraction of unique TCRs that were SARS-CoV-2-associated, and depth was defined as the fraction of total T cells that were SARS-CoV-2-associated. Using the MIRA data, every spike-specific TCR was mapped to the spike region that the TCR reacted to and assigned to either a CD4 or a CD8 class. Log10-transformed breadth and depth values were compared by one-way ANOVA with Sidak's multiple comparisons tests. TCRdb took this table from immuneACCESS and kept in-frame rearrangements with V and J called. Such tables lack part of the clones; where checked against another copy, unresolved V genes explain under half of the gap, and the rest is unexplained. V and J calls and clone size follow that table, whereas D and trimming were derived from the DNA. For this sample there are tens of thousands of clones; around nine tenths appear just once. Around a tenth of the sample belongs to the ten largest clones.

The sequence is built from TRBV4-2 and TRBJ1-2; matching of 6 bases hints at TRBD1 as the D gene. This TCR was sampled from an adult who received the AZD1222 COVID-19 vaccine. The sample in question was peripheral blood, obtained 28 days after the second AZD1222 dose. The DNA sequence is given as TGTGCCAGCAGCCAAGACCCCAGGGGAGAGGGTGGCTATGGCTACACCTTC. It specifies CASSQDPRGEGGYGYTF.